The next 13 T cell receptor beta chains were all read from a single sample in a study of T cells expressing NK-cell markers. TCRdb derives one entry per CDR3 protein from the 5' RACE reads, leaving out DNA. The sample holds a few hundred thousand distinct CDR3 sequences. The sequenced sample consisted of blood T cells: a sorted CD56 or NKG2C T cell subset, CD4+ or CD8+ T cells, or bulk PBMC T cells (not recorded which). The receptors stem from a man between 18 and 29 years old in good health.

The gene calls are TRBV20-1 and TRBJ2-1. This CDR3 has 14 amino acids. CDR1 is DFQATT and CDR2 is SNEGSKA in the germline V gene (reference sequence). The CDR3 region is CSRLGVYKSSEQFF.

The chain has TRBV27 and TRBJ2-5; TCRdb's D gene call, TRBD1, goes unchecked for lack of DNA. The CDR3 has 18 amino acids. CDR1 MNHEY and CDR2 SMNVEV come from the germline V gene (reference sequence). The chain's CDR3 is CASSSTSPGEAVQETQYF.

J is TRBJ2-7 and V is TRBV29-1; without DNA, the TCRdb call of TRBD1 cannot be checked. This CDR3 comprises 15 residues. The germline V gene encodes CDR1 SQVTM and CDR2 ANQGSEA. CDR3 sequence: CSVVLRGQETYEQYF.

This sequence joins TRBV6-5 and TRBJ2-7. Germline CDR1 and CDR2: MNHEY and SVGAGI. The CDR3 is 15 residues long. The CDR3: CASSYSNGRFNEQYF.

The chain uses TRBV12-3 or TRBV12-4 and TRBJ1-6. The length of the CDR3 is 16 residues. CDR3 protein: CASSLGARSSGSPLHF.

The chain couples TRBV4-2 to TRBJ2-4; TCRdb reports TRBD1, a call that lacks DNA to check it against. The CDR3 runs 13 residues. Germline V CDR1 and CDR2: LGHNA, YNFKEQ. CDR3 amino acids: CASSPATGNIQYF.

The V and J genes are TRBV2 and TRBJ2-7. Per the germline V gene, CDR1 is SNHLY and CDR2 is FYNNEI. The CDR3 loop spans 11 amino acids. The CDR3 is CASRALDEQYF.

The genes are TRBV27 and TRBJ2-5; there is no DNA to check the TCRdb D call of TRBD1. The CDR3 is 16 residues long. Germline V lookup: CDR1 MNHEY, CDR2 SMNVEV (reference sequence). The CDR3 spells CASSSPGTGGYKTQYF.

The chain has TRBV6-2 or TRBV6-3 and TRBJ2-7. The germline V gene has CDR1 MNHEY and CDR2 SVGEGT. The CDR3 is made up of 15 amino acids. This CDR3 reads CASSYESGRSYEQYF.

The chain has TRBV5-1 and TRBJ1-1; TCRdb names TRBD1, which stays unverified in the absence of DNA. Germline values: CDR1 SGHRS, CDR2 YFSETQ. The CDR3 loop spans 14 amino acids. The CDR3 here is CASSLRGGGTEAFF.

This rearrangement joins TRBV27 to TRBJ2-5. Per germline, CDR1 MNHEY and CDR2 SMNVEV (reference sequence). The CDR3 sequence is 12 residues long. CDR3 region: CATGAGEETQYF.

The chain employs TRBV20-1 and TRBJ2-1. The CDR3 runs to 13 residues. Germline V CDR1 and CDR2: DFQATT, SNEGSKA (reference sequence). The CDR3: CSVMSDSYNEQFF.

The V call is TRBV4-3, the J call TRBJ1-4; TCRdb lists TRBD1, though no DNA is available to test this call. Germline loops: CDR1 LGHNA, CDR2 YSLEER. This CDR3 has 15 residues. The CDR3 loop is CASSQNRGLGEKLFF.